This TCR beta chain stems from a study of cytomegalovirus exposure and HLA in healthy donors. On the study more broadly: HLA-typed donors contributed approximately 92 million unique TCRs, which were held in an early data release.

It was with 60 Vbeta and 13 Jbeta primers that the PCR ran. The method was immunoSEQ multiplex PCR; TCRdb's version includes in-frame clones alone and lacks a portion of them. The sample has around 67,000 clones, around 80% seen once. Trimming left V 4 bases short and J 2 bases short, with 12 bases between. Germline CDR1 and CDR2: LNHDA and SQIVND (reference sequence). The CDR3 spans 15 residues. This clonotype was obtained from a woman aged 25 to 39 in good health and CMV-seropositive. Sequenced sample: PBMCs. The chain has TRBV19 and TRBJ2-1; D unresolved. CDR3 sequence: CASSTARSAYNEQFF. As DNA, the CDR3 is TGTGCCAGTAGTACCGCTAGATCGGCCTACAATGAGCAGTTCTTC.